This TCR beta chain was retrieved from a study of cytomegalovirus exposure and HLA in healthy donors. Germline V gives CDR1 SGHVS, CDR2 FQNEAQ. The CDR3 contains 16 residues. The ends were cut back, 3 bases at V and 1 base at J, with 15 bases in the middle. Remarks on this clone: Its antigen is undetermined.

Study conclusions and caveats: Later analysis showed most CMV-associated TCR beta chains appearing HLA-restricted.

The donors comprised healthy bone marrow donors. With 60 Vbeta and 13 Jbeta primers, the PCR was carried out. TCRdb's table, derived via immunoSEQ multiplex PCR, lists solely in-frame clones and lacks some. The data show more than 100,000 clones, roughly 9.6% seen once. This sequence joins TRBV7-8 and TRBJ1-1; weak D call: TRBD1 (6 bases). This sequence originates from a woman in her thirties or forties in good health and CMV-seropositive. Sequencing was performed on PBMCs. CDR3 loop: CASSFWTVTTNTEAFF. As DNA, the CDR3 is TGTGCCAGCAGCTTTTGGACAGTAACTACGAACACTGAAGCTTTCTTT.